The TCR beta chain described here comes from a study of HIV-infected patients and healthy controls. Whole blood was used without fractionation, so all unsorted peripheral T cells were included. Reverse transcription used 450 to 500 ng RNA and constant-region primers for alpha and beta. Each of the alpha and beta chains got its own library through chain-specific third strand synthesis with indices. All rearrangements within a chain used one primer pair; cDNA molecules carried barcodes. Second strand DNA was synthesized using a primer at the SP2 site. An approximately 21-cycle PCR with P5s and P7 primers followed a short adapter-adding first PCR. One entry per CDR3 protein, called by TCRdb with MiXCR from the 5' RACE reads. Here the sample spans some 13,000 distinct CDR3 sequences, approximately 11% being singletons. The germline CDR1 and CDR2 sequences are MGHDK and SYGVNS. The CDR3 has 12 amino acids. Trimming removed 4 bases from V and 10 bases from J, with 12 bases in between.

The material sequenced was blood. This rearrangement joins TRBV25-1 to TRBJ2-3; D is ambiguous. The sequence was collected from an adult in good health. The CDR3 region is CASSATGWAQYF. The CDR3 DNA is TGTGCCAGCAGTGCGACTGGTTGGGCGCAGTATTTT.